These T cell receptor beta chains were read from a single sample in a study of blood T cell repertoires in COVID-19. Clones were sequenced by immunoSEQ multiplex PCR, and TCRdb holds only the in-frame ones, with some missing. The data contain about 190,000 clones, 89% of them seen just once; the ten biggest clones take up around 7%. Sequenced sample: peripheral blood. These receptors originate from a man between 35 and 55 years old with acute or convalescent COVID-19. CDR3s include the opening cysteine and the closing phenylalanine or tryptophan. D genes are given only for firm matches. Size values are once, few and many counts, or a class for expanded clones, and some rows have none.

d_call	j_call	v_call	clone_size	cdr3_nt	cdr3_aa
.	TRBJ1-1	TRBV9	.	TGTGCCAGCAGCGTAGCAGGGCGCAACACTGAAGCTTTCTTT	CASSVAGRNTEAFF
.	TRBJ2-7	TRBV11-2	.	TGTGCCAGCAGCTTAGGACAGTACTACGAGCAGTACTTC	CASSLGQYYEQYF
TRBD1	TRBJ1-1	TRBV7-2	.	TGTGCCAGCAGTACAGGGGGCAGTCGCACTGAAGCTTTCTTT	CASSTGGSRTEAFF
.	TRBJ1-1	TRBV10-3	.	TGTGCCATCAGTGAGACTAAGTGGGCTGAAGCTTTCTTT	CAISETKWAEAFF
TRBD1	TRBJ2-5	TRBV7-9	.	TGTGCCAGCTTGCAGGCAGGGGGCTATGAGACCCAGTACTTC	CASLQAGGYETQYF
.	TRBJ2-5	TRBV5-4	.	TGTGCCAGCAGCCCAAAAGGGGGAGCTCAAGAGACCCAGTACTTC	CASSPKGGAQETQYF
.	TRBJ2-3	TRBV21-1	.	TGTGCCAGCAGCAAATACCAGGGAGATACGCAGTATTTT	CASSKYQGDTQYF
TRBD1	TRBJ2-7	TRBV19	.	TGTGCCAGTAGTCTTCGTCAGGGGGCCTACGAGCAGTACTTC	CASSLRQGAYEQYF
.	TRBJ1-1	TRBV28	.	TGTGCCAGCAGTTCCCAAGATCCTATAGTCCTTCAGAACACTGAAGCTTTCTTT	CASSSQDPIVLQNTEAFF
TRBD2	TRBJ2-5	TRBV7-2	.	TGTGCCAGCTCAGCTAGGACTAGCGGGGGAAGGGAGACCCAGTACTTC	CASSARTSGGRETQYF
.	TRBJ2-6	TRBV6-2/TRBV6-3	.	TGTGCCAGCAGTTACTCGATTAGGGAGTCTGGGGCCAACGTCCTGACTTTC	CASSYSIRESGANVLTF
.	TRBJ2-1	TRBV28	once	TGTGCCAGCAGTTTACTCTACAATGAGCAGTTCTTC	CASSLLYNEQFF
.	TRBJ1-5	TRBV5-6	.	TGTGCCAGCAGCTTGTCCCAGGGTGGTCAGCCCCAGCATTTT	CASSLSQGGQPQHF
TRBD1	TRBJ2-7	TRBV7-9	medium-sized	TGTGCCAGCAGCTTCTTACAGGGGAACGAGCAGTACTTC	CASSFLQGNEQYF
.	TRBJ1-2	TRBV12-3/TRBV12-4	.	TGTGCCAGCAGCCCTAGTTTAACCTATGGCTACACCTTC	CASSPSLTYGYTF
.	TRBJ1-1	TRBV5-1	.	TGCGCCAGCAGCTTGGCGGCAGAGGGAACTGAAGCTTTCTTT	CASSLAAEGTEAFF
TRBD2	TRBJ2-1	TRBV28	.	TGTGCCAGCAGTTCTCCTACTAGCGGCCTGTACAATGAGCAGTTCTTC	CASSSPTSGLYNEQFF
.	TRBJ2-4	TRBV21-1	.	TGTGCCAGCAGCAAAGATCCGGCGGGGACTAGCGATCCTCGCAAAAACATTCAGTACTTC	CASSKDPAGTSDPRKNIQYF
.	TRBJ2-1	TRBV7-9	few	TGTGCCAGCACTCCGGCGGACTTCAATGAGCAGTTCTTC	CASTPADFNEQFF
.	TRBJ2-6	TRBV15	.	TGTGCCACCAGCAGAGTGCAGGGGAGTTCTGGGGCCAACGTCCTGACTTTC	CATSRVQGSSGANVLTF
TRBD1	TRBJ1-5	TRBV7-8	once	TGTGCCAGCAGCGAACTTCCGACAGGGAAGGGGCAGCCCCAGCATTTT	CASSELPTGKGQPQHF
TRBD2	TRBJ2-5	TRBV7-2	.	TGTGCCAGCAGCTTAGTAGGTGCGACTAGCCGAGAGACCCAGTACTTC	CASSLVGATSRETQYF
.	TRBJ1-2	TRBV4-1	once	TGCGCCAGCAGCCAAGACCCCGTTTGGGAGAACTATGGCTACACCTTC	CASSQDPVWENYGYTF
.	TRBJ2-7	TRBV6-4	once	TGTGCCAGCAGTGACTCGAAACAGTCCTACGAGCAGTACTTC	CASSDSKQSYEQYF
TRBD1	TRBJ1-4	TRBV7-9	.	TGTGCCAGCAGCTTATGGGACAGACGGAATGAAAAACTGTTTTTT	CASSLWDRRNEKLFF
TRBD2	TRBJ2-1	TRBV6-1	.	TGTGCCAGCAGTGAAGCGCGGGGGGCGCGGAATGAGCAGTTCTTC	CASSEARGARNEQFF
.	TRBJ2-1	TRBV12-3/TRBV12-4	.	TGTGCCAGCAGTTTTCGGGGCTACAATGAGCAGTTCTTC	CASSFRGYNEQFF
.	TRBJ1-5	TRBV27	.	TGTGCCAGCAGTTTATTAGGGACTAATCAGCCCCAGCATTTT	CASSLLGTNQPQHF
TRBD2	TRBJ2-2	TRBV6-2/TRBV6-3	.	TGTGCCAGCAGTTATGCCCATAGCGGGGCGACCGGCGGGGAGCTGTTTTTT	CASSYAHSGATGGELFF
TRBD2	TRBJ2-1	TRBV6-4	.	TGTGCCAGCTCCAGACTAGCGGACTACAATGAGCAGTTCTTC	CASSRLADYNEQFF
.	TRBJ2-5	TRBV7-2	.	TGTGCCAGCAGCTTAGAGGAGGGGCGGGGGCGCGAGACCCAGTACTTC	CASSLEEGRGRETQYF
.	TRBJ2-7	TRBV2	.	TGTGCCAGCAGTGTCGAGGGGGTTTACTACGAGCAGTACTTC	CASSVEGVYYEQYF
.	TRBJ1-4	TRBV2	.	TGTGCCAGCAGTGGAAGTCAGTTTAATGAAAAACTGTTTTTT	CASSGSQFNEKLFF
.	TRBJ1-3	TRBV29-1	.	TGCAGCGTACAGGGTTCCTTGAACACCATATATTTT	CSVQGSLNTIYF
.	TRBJ1-3	TRBV29-1	.	TGCAGCGTGAAGAGTAGATCCTCTGGAAACACCATATATTTT	CSVKSRSSGNTIYF
.	TRBJ2-7	TRBV6-5	.	TGTGCCAGCACCGGACAGCTGACGCTTACCTACGAGCAGTACTTC	CASTGQLTLTYEQYF
TRBD1	TRBJ2-2	TRBV6-4	.	TGTGCCAGCAGTCGGGACAGCGTCGGGGAGCTGTTTTTT	CASSRDSVGELFF
TRBD1	TRBJ1-4	TRBV2	once	TGTGCCAGCAGTGGTGGGACAGGGGTTGAAAAACTGTTTTTT	CASSGGTGVEKLFF
TRBD1	TRBJ1-5	TRBV27	.	TGTGCCAGCAGCCTTTTGGGGACAGGAATCAATCAGCCCCAGCATTTT	CASSLLGTGINQPQHF
.	TRBJ1-5	TRBV4-1	.	TGCGCCAGCAGCCAAGTGAGAAGCATTGGTTTCAATCAGCCCCAGCATTTT	CASSQVRSIGFNQPQHF
TRBD1	TRBJ2-3	TRBV4-3	.	TGCGCCAGCAGCCGCGGGACAGGGGGCACAGATACGCAGTATTTT	CASSRGTGGTDTQYF
TRBD1	TRBJ1-1	TRBV4-1	once	TGCGCCAGCAGCCAAGAAGGGGGCTACACTGAAGCTTTCTTT	CASSQEGGYTEAFF
TRBD1	TRBJ1-2	TRBV3-1/TRBV3-2	.	TGTGCCAGCAGCCAAGTGGCAGGGGGTGGAAGTGGAGGCTACACCTTC	CASSQVAGGGSGGYTF
.	TRBJ2-1	TRBV25-1	.	TGTGCCAGCTCCCCTCCCGCAGGGTTGTCCAATGAGCAGTTCTTC	CASSPPAGLSNEQFF
.	TRBJ1-1	TRBV4-1	.	TGCGCCAGCAGCCAAGACGGGGTCGTGAGGACTGAAGCTTTCTTT	CASSQDGVVRTEAFF
TRBD1	TRBJ1-2	TRBV5-6	few	TGTGCCAGCAGCGTTCCGGGACAGGGCTATGGCTACACCTTC	CASSVPGQGYGYTF
.	TRBJ2-7	TRBV6-4	.	TGTGCCAGCAGCCCCGGGGACGAGCAGTACTTC	CASSPGDEQYF
TRBD1	TRBJ2-6	TRBV30	.	TGTGCCTGGAGCCCCAAGGGGGCAGGGTGGTCTGGTGGGGCCAACGTCCTGACTTTC	CAWSPKGAGWSGGANVLTF
TRBD1	TRBJ2-7	TRBV19	.	TGTGCCAGTAGCCGCCGGACAGGGGTGGACGAGCAGTACTTC	CASSRRTGVDEQYF
TRBD1	TRBJ2-7	TRBV10-3	.	TGTGCCATCAGTTTTAAAGGGGACAGGGGAACCTACGAGCAGTACTTC	CAISFKGDRGTYEQYF
TRBD2	TRBJ2-3	TRBV25-1	.	TGTGCCAGCAGTCCTCTAGCGGGGGACACAGATACGCAGTATTTT	CASSPLAGDTDTQYF
.	TRBJ1-4	TRBV19	.	TGTGCCAGTAGTATCCTGACTGGTACTAATGAAAAACTGTTTTTT	CASSILTGTNEKLFF
TRBD1	TRBJ1-5	TRBV19	.	TGTGCCAGTAGGACAGGGCTCCAGCCCCAGCATTTT	CASRTGLQPQHF
TRBD1	TRBJ1-1	TRBV4-2	.	TGTGCCAGCAGCCAAGATGGGACAGGGGGGGAGCGTAGCACTGAAGCTTTCTTT	CASSQDGTGGERSTEAFF
.	TRBJ1-1	TRBV5-1	.	TGCGCCAGCACGACCCTCGGAGGAATGAACACTGAAGCTTTCTTT	CASTTLGGMNTEAFF
.	TRBJ2-1	TRBV4-3	.	TGCGCCAGCAGCCAAGTTCCGACAGTGCAGTTCTTC	CASSQVPTVQFF
.	TRBJ1-5	TRBV27	.	TGTGCCAGCAGGCTTACAGGAAGCAATCAGCCCCAGCATTTT	CASRLTGSNQPQHF
.	TRBJ2-1	TRBV29-1	.	TGCAGCGTTGATCGGACAGACATCTTC	CSVDRTDIF
.	TRBJ1-5	TRBV5-6	.	TGTGCCAGCAGCCAAGACAGGTCTCAGCCCCAGCATTTT	CASSQDRSQPQHF
TRBD1	TRBJ2-7	TRBV5-1	.	TGCGCCAGCGGGTTGACAGGGGGCTACGAGCAGTACTTC	CASGLTGGYEQYF